This T cell receptor beta chain originates from a study of Ad26.COV2.S vaccination and SARS-CoV-2 variants. Whole-study context: Ad26.COV2.S given intramuscularly, once or twice 56 days apart. The study's findings and limits: For non-spike TCRs, breadth in vaccine recipients resembled that in placebo recipients.

Clones were sequenced by immunoSEQ multiplex PCR, and TCRdb holds only the in-frame ones, with some missing. This table has around 340,000 clones, roughly 90% appearing once. Noted treatment: some 20 received Ad26.COV2.S at low or high dose, single or two shots; about 5 received placebo; per-sample allocation not given. Specimens were obtained on day 63 following the first vaccine or placebo injection. In regard to this clone: Its antigen is currently unknown.

CDR1 is WSHSY, CDR2 SAAADI, per germline. J lost 7 bases, V lost 3 bases, and 6 bases had no gene match. The CDR3 runs 14 residues. Here the sequenced sample was peripheral blood, taken in a trial of Ad26.COV2.S vaccine versus placebo. V usage is TRBV10-2 and J usage is TRBJ2-7; 10 nucleotides align to TRBD2. The sequence came from a person between 18 and 60 years old who received the Ad26.COV2.S COVID-19 vaccine or a placebo. The CDR3 region is CASSEKRGGREQYF. The CDR3 DNA sequence: TGCGCCAGCAGTGAAAAGCGGGGGGGCCGGGAGCAGTACTTC.